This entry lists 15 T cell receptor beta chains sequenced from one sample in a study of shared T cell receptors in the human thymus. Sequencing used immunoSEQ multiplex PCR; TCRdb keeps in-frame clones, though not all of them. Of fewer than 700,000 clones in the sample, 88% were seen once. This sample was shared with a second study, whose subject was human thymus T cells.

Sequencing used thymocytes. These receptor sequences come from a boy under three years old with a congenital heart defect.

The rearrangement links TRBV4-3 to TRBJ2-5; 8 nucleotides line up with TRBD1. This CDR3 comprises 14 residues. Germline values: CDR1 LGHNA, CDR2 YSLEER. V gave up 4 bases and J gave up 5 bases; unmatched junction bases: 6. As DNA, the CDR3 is TGCGCCAGCAGCCTTACACAGGGGGTGGAGACCCAGTACTTC. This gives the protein CASSLTQGVETQYF.

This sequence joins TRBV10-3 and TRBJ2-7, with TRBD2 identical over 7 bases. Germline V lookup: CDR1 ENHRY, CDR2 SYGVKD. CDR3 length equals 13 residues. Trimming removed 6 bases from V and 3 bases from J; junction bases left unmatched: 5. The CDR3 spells CAIRGLDYYEQYF. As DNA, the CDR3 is TGTGCCATCAGAGGACTAGACTACTACGAGCAGTACTTC.

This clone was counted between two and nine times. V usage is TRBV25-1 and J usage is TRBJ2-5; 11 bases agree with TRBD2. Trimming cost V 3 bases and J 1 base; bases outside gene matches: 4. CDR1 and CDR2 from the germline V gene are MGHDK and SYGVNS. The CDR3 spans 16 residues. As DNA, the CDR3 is TGTGCCAGCAGTGATACCGGGACTAGCGGCCAAGAGACCCAGTACTTC. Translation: CASSDTGTSGQETQYF.

The CDR3 DNA reads TGTGCCACCAGCAGCGACAGGGACGGTCAGCCCCAGCATTTT. Its protein product is CATSSDRDGQPQHF. The chain joins TRBV15 to TRBJ1-5; TRBD1 agrees at 7 bases. The CDR3 is 14 amino acids. Germline CDR1 is LNHNV and CDR2 is YYDKDF (reference sequence). V shed 3 bases and J 6 bases; nucleotides not matched to a gene: 5.

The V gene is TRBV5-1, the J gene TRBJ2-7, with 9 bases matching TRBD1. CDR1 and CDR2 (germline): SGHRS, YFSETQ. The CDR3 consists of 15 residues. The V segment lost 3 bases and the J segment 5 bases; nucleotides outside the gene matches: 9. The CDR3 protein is CASSSIRDRVHEQYF. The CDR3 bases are TGCGCCAGCAGCTCGATCCGGGACAGGGTCCACGAGCAGTACTTC.

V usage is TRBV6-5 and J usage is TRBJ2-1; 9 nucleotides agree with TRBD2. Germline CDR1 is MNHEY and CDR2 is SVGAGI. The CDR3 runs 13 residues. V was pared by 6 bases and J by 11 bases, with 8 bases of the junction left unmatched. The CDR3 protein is CASSHLSGSQQFF. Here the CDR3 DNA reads TGTGCCAGCAGCCACCTTAGCGGGAGCCAGCAGTTCTTC.

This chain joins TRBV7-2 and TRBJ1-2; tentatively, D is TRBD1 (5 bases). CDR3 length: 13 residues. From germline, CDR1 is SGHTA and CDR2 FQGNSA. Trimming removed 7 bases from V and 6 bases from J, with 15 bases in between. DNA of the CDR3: TGTGCCAGCATCACATCTCGGGGGGATGGCTACACCTTC. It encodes CASITSRGDGYTF.

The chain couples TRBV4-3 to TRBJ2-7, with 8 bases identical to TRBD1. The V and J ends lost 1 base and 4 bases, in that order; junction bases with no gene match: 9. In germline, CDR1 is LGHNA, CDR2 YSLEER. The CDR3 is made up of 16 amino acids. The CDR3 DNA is TGCGCCAGCAGCCAAGCCGGGGGCAGGGGGCTGTACGAGCAGTACTTC. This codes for CASSQAGGRGLYEQYF.

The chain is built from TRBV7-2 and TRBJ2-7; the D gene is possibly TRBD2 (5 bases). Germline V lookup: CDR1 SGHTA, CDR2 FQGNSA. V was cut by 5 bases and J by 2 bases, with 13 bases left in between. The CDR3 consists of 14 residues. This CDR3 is CASSPRTSAYEQYF. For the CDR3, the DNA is TGTGCCAGCAGCCCAAGGACTTCAGCCTACGAGCAGTACTTC.

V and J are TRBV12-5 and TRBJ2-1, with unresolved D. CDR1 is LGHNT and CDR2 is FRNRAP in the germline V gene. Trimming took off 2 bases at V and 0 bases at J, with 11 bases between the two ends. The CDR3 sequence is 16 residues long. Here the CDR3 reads CASGLLPPPSYNEQFF. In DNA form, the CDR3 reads TGTGCTAGTGGTTTGCTTCCTCCTCCCTCCTACAATGAGCAGTTCTTC.

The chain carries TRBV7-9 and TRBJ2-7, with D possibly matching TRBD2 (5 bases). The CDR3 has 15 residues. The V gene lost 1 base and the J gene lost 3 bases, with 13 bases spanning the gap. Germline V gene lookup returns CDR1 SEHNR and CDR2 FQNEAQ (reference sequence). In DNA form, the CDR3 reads TGTGCCAGCAGCTTAGAATCGGGAAAGCTCTACGAGCAGTACTTC. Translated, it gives CASSLESGKLYEQYF.

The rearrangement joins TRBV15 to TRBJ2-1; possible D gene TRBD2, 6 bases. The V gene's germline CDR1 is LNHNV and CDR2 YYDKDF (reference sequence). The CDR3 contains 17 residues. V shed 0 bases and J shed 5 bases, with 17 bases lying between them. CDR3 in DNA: TGTGCCACCAGCAGAGAGGGGCCAGCGGGTCTTAACAATGAGCAGTTCTTC. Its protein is CATSREGPAGLNNEQFF.

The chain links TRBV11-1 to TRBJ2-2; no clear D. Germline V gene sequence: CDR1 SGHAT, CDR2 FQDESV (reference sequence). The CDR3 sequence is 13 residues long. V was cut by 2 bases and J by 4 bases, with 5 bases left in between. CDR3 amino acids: CASSLTVTGELFF. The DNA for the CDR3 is TGTGCCAGCAGCTTAACGGTCACCGGGGAGCTGTTTTTT.

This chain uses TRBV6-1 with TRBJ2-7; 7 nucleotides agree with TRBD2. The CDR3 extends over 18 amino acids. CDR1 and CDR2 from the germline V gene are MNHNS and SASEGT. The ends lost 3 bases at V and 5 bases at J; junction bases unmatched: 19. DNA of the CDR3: TGTGCCAGCAGTGACCACCCGACTAGCTCACCCGATGGGGACGAGCAGTACTTC. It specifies CASSDHPTSSPDGDEQYF.

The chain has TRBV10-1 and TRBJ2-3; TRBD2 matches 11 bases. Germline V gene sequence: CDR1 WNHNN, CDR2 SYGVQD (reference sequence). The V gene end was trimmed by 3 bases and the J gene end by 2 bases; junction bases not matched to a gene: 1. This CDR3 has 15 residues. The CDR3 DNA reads TGCGCCAGCAGTGATAGCGGGAGGGCCACAGATACGCAGTATTTT. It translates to CASSDSGRATDTQYF.